The rows below give T cell receptor beta chains drawn from one sample of a study of cytomegalovirus exposure and HLA in healthy donors. The data were produced by immunoSEQ multiplex PCR, yet TCRdb's version contains in-frame clones alone and is incomplete. The sample carries about 140,000 clones, about three quarters recorded once. Sequences were obtained from PBMCs. The receptors derive from a middle-aged man in good health and CMV-seronegative. CDR3s include the opening cysteine and the closing phenylalanine or tryptophan. Not every row has a clone size; where given, it reads once, few, many or a size class.

j_call	v_call	clone_size	cdr3_aa
TRBJ1-1	TRBV28	once	CASSLRGGAVGTEAFF
TRBJ1-4	TRBV6-6	-	CASSDRGPTNEKLFF
TRBJ1-1	TRBV6-5	-	CASGRGLDTEAFF
TRBJ2-3	TRBV9	-	CASSGPDEGSTDTQYF
TRBJ2-2	TRBV19	-	CASSSQFPGELFF
TRBJ1-1	TRBV9	-	CASSTSGGAGGAFF
TRBJ2-7	TRBV10-3	-	CAIGLAGVYEQYF
TRBJ2-7	TRBV7-6	-	CASSSRDYEQYF
TRBJ2-1	TRBV5-4	-	CASSRLSGGREFEQFF
TRBJ2-7	TRBV6-1	-	CASGTQGRSYEQYF
TRBJ2-2	TRBV6-5	few	CASSPHRGAGELFF
TRBJ1-3	TRBV9	-	CASSIDRGPLQSSGNTIYF
TRBJ2-2	TRBV27	-	CASSTRELGTGELFF
TRBJ2-2	TRBV19	-	CASSRRGQGGTGELFF
TRBJ2-7	TRBV10-1	once	CASSEYSTSGGPEKTYEQYF
TRBJ2-4	TRBV2	-	CASSDATGGALLQYF
TRBJ2-5	TRBV18	-	CASSPSQGRETQYF
TRBJ1-5	TRBV28	-	CASSLGALNQPQHF
TRBJ1-4	TRBV4-1	-	CASSQEIPRGEKLFF
TRBJ1-2	TRBV4-3	-	CASSQDNYYGYTF